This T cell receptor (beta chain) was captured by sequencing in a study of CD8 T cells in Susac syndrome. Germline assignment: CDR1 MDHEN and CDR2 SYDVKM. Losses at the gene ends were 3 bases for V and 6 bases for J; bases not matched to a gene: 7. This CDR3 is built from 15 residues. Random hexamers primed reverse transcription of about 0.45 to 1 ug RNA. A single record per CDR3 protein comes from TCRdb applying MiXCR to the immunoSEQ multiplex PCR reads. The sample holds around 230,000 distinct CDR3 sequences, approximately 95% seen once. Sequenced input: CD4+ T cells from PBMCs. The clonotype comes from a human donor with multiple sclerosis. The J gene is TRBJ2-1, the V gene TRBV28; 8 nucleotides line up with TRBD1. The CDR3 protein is CASSLADRVSNEQFF. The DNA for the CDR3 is TGTGCCAGCAGTTTGGCGGACAGGGTATCCAATGAGCAGTTCTTC. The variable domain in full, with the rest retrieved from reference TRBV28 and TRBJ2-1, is DVKVTQSSRYLVKRTGEKVFLECVQDMDHENMFWYRQDPGLGLRLIYFSYDVKMKEKGDIPEGYSVSREKKERFSLILESASTNQTSMYLCASSLADRVSNEQFFGPGTRLTVL.